These 20 T cell receptor beta chains originate from one sample sequenced in a study of glioma-infiltrating T cells. Using RNA template, CDR3s of TCR alpha and beta were amplified with iRepertoire arm-PCR. MiXCR, applied by TCRdb to the multiplex PCR reads, yields one record per CDR3 protein. The data contain around 170,000 distinct CDR3 sequences, around 40% of them singletons. Sequences were obtained from glioma tissue, nonneoplastic brain tissue, or PBMCs (not recorded which). These TCRs come from a human donor with low-grade glioma or glioblastoma, undergoing nonglioma brain surgery, or in good health (not recorded which).

The chain combines TRBV5-1 with TRBJ1-2, with D maybe TRBD1 (5 bases). Germline CDR1 and CDR2: SGHRS and YFSETQ. The CDR3 is made up of 14 amino acids. Between the trimmed V and J ends, which lost 0 bases and 7 bases, there was a span of 13 bases. The CDR3 DNA sequence: TGCGCCAGCAGCTTGGCTTCTGGGGCCTCTGGCTACACCTTC. This codes for CASSLASGASGYTF.

This clonotype occurred many times. This chain connects TRBV7-9 to TRBJ2-7; D is undetermined. V was cut by 8 bases and J by 0 bases, with 8 bases left in between. Per the germline V gene, CDR1 is SEHNR and CDR2 is FQNEAQ (reference sequence). This CDR3 has 12 amino acids. CDR3 coding DNA: TGTGCCAGCCGACTCGACTCCTACGAGCAGTACTTC. It yields the protein CASRLDSYEQYF.

On this clonotype itself: An end of the junction differs from the germline gene, which may be a read error. The chain recombines TRBV2 with TRBJ1-5, with D maybe TRBD1 (6 bases). This CDR3 is built from 14 residues. Germline values: CDR1 SNHLY, CDR2 FYNNEI. The CDR3 protein is CASSKPDRTQHQHF. The CDR3, as DNA: TGTGCCAGCAGCAAACCGGACAGAACTCAGCACCAGCATTTT.

The DNA for the CDR3 is TGCGCCAGCAGCCAAGCCAGGCGTCCAGATACGCAGTATTTT. This sequence encodes CASSQARRPDTQYF. J is TRBJ2-3 and V is TRBV4-1; D is uncertain. From germline, CDR1 is MGHRA and CDR2 YSYEKL. The V end lost 1 base, the J end lost 4 bases, and 9 bases lay between the germline ends. The CDR3 spans 14 residues.

The chain carries TRBV6-1 and TRBJ1-1; TRBD1 agrees at 9 bases. The CDR3 runs to 13 residues. Germline loops: CDR1 MNHNS, CDR2 SASEGT. The CDR3 DNA reads as TGTGTTAGCAGTAAAGGACAGGGGACTGAAGCTTTCTTT. As protein: CVSSKGQGTEAFF.

In this sample, this clonotype turned up a few times. V usage is TRBV20-1 and J usage is TRBJ2-5; D possibly corresponds to TRBD1 (5 bases). The CDR3 sequence is 14 residues long. V was pared by 1 base and J by 5 bases, with 14 bases between. Per germline, CDR1 DFQATT and CDR2 SNEGSKA (reference sequence). As DNA, the CDR3 is TGCAGTGCTAGAGGTGAAAAGGGGCCGGAGACCCAGTACTTC. Protein sequence: CSARGEKGPETQYF.

This clonotype was counted ten times or more. The V call is TRBV20-1, the J call TRBJ2-7; a possible D gene is TRBD1 (5 bases). This CDR3 has 14 residues. CDR1 is DFQATT and CDR2 is SNEGSKA in the germline V gene (reference sequence). The DNA of the CDR3 is TGCAGCGCCAGTGCGGACATAGGGGTCTACGAGCAGTACTTC. This gives the protein CSASADIGVYEQYF.

Note on this clonotype: Possible read error: a much larger clone is one base away. J is TRBJ2-7 and V is TRBV20-1; 7 bases fit TRBD1. This CDR3 has 14 amino acids. Germline loops: CDR1 DFQATT, CDR2 SNEGSKA (reference sequence). Here the CDR3 reads CSAKPGTASYEHYF. DNA of the CDR3: TGCAGTGCGAAACCCGGGACAGCCTCCTACGAGCACTACTTC.

This chain joins TRBV2 and TRBJ2-1; D unclear. Per the germline V gene, CDR1 is SNHLY and CDR2 is FYNNEI. This CDR3 spans 13 amino acids. With 3 bases removed from V and 6 bases from J, the gap between germline ends came to 9 bases. This chain's CDR3 is CASSDSQSNEQFF. The CDR3 DNA reads TGTGCCAGCAGTGATAGCCAGAGCAATGAGCAGTTCTTC.

The chain carries TRBV29-1 and TRBJ1-5; unclear D gene. The ends were cut back, 6 bases at V and 4 bases at J, with 13 bases in the middle. Looked up from germline, CDR1 is SQVTM and CDR2 is ANQGSEA. This CDR3 contains 13 residues. CDR3: CSVSPGWNQPQHF. DNA for the CDR3: TGCAGCGTGTCACCGGGGTGGAATCAGCCCCAGCATTTT.

For this clonotype: No conserved phenylalanine or tryptophan is present at the end of the CDR3, so a read error is the likely explanation. This sequence joins TRBV20-1 and TRBJ1-5; a possible D gene is TRBD1 (6 bases). The CDR3 spans 14 residues. CDR1 and CDR2 (germline): DFQATT, SNEGSKA (reference sequence). Trimming left V 4 bases short and J 2 bases short, with 12 bases between. The CDR3 sequence: CSAKLGAGNQPQHL. CDR3 DNA: TGCAGTGCTAAGTTGGGGGCAGGCAATCAGCCCCAGCATCTT.

This chain links TRBV30 with TRBJ2-1, with 9 bases matching TRBD2. The CDR3 loop spans 15 amino acids. V dropped 0 bases and J dropped 8; count of bases not matched to a gene: 8. The germline CDR1 and CDR2 sequences are GTSNPN and SVGIG (reference sequence). The CDR3 DNA sequence: TGTGCCTGGAGTGTCGGTAGCGGGAGAGGCGATGAGCAGTTCTTC. Its translation is CAWSVGSGRGDEQFF.

The rearrangement links TRBV14 to TRBJ2-7; no firm D call. The CDR3 length is 15 residues. V shed 1 base and J shed 3 bases, with 13 bases lying between them. Germline CDR1 SGHDN, CDR2 FVKESK. The CDR3 DNA follows: TGTGCCAGCAGCCAAGCGTCCCGCGCGCTCTACGAGCAGTACTTC. Protein product: CASSQASRALYEQYF.

This chain joins TRBV6-1 and TRBJ2-1; 9 bases agree with TRBD1. V shed 10 bases and J 1 base; nucleotides not matched to a gene: 8. Germline assignment: CDR1 MNHNS and CDR2 SASEGT. CDR3 length: 15 residues. In DNA, the CDR3 is TGTGCCACCGACCGGGACAGGGATTCCTACAATGAGCAGTTCTTC. Protein: CATDRDRDSYNEQFF.

Details on this clonotype: A read error may account for a junction end that differs from germline. V usage is TRBV5-1 and J usage is TRBJ2-7; 8 bases agree with TRBD1. The CDR3 runs 14 residues. The V gene's germline CDR1 is SGHRS and CDR2 YFSETQ. The CDR3 loop is CASSSGQGSYEHYF. In DNA, the CDR3 is TGCGCCAGCAGCTCAGGACAGGGTTCCTACGAGCATTACTTC.

With regard to this clonotype: At one of its ends the junction is not consistent with the germline gene, which may arise from a read error. The chain recombines TRBV6-2 or TRBV6-3 with TRBJ2-4; no definite D call. This CDR3 is 13 amino acids long. Germline loops: CDR1 MNHEY, CDR2 SVGEGT. CDR3 amino acids: CASSYPAGNIQYF. The CDR3 DNA reads as TGCGCCAGCAGTTACCCGGCCGGGAACATTCAGTACTTC.

This chain connects TRBV5-1 to TRBJ2-1; 10 nucleotides align to TRBD2. V gave up 5 bases and J gave up 4 bases; unmatched junction bases: 9. The germline CDR1 and CDR2 sequences are SGHRS and YFSETQ. CDR3 size: 16 residues. CDR3 DNA: TGCGCCAGCAGTGGGCTAGCGGGAGAAACTTACAATGAGCAGTTCTTC. It is translated as CASSGLAGETYNEQFF.

Worth noting for this clonotype: Possible read error: a much larger clone is one base away. This chain connects TRBV7-2 to TRBJ2-7; weak D call: TRBD1 (5 bases). In germline, CDR1 is SGHTA, CDR2 FQGNSA. The V end was cut by 5 bases, the J end by 5 bases, with 16 bases between. The CDR3 consists of 14 residues. This CDR3 reads CASSQGVPGNEQYF. The CDR3 DNA sequence: TGTGCCAGCAGCCAAGGGGTGCCAGGGAACGAGCAGTACTTC.

Note on this clonotype: Mismatch with germline at one junction end may stem from a read error. The CDR3 here is CASSTVAAFDDEQLF. Here the CDR3 DNA reads TGTGCCAGCAGCACCGTAGCCGCCTTCGACGATGAGCAGTTATTC. The gene calls are TRBV7-2 and TRBJ2-1; D is uncertain. Germline values: CDR1 SGHTA, CDR2 FQGNSA. CDR3 length: 15 residues.

This clonotype was recorded once. A much larger clone lies one base from this, so it may be a read error. The J gene is TRBJ2-6, the V gene TRBV6-2 or TRBV6-3; D unclear. In germline, CDR1 is MNHEY, CDR2 SVGEGT. The CDR3 contains 15 residues. V lost 4 bases and J lost 3, with 10 bases in between. The CDR3 DNA sequence: TGTGCCAGCAGTTTATACACCCGTGGGGCCAACGTCCTGACTTTC. Translating it yields CASSLYTRGANVLTF.